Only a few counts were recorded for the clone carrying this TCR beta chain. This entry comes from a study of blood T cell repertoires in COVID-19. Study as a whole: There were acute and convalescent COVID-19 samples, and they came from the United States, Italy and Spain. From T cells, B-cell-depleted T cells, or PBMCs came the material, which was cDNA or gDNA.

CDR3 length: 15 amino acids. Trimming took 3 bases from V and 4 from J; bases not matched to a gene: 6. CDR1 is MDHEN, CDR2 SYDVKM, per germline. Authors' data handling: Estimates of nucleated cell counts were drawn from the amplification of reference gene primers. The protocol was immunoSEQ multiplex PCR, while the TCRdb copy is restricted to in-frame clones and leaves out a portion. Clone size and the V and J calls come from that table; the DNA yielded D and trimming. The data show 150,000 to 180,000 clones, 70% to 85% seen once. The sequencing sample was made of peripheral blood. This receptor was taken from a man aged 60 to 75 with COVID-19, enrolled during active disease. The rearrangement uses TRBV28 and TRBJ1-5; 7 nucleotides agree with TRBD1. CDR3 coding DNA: TGTGCCAGCAGTTTGCCCGGGACAGCGAATCAGCCCCAGCATTTT. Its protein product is CASSLPGTANQPQHF.